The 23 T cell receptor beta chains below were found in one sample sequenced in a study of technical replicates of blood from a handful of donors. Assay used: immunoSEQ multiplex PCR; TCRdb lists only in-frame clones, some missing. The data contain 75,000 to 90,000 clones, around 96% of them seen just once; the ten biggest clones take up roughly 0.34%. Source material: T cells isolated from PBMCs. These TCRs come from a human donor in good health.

The CDR3 sequence is CSVVGTGATYEQYF. DNA of the CDR3: TGCAGCGTTGTCGGGACAGGGGCCACCTACGAGCAGTACTTC. The J gene is TRBJ2-7, the V gene TRBV29-1; 10 positions agree with TRBD1. J gave up 2 bases and V 4 bases, and 5 bases lay outside the gene matches. The germline gives CDR1 SQVTM, CDR2 ANQGSEA. This CDR3 spans 14 amino acids.

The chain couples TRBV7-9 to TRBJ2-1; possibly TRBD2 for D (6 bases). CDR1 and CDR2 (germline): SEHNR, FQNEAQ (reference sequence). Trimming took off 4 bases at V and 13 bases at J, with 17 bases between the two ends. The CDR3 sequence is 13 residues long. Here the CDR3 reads CASSYPVRDSQFF. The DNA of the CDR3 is TGTGCCAGCAGCTACCCGGTCAGGGACTCCCAGTTCTTC. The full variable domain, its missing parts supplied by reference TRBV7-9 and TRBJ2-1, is DTGVSQNPRHKITKRGQNVTFRCDPISEHNRLYWYRQTLGQGPEFLTYFQNEAQLEKSRLLSDRFSAERPKGSFSTLEIQRTEQGDSAMYLCASSYPVRDSQFFGPGTRLTVL.

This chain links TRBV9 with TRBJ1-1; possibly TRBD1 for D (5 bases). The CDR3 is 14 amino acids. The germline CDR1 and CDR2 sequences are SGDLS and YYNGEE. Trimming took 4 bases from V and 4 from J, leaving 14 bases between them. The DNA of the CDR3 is TGTGCCAGCAGCCCCCAGGAGGGGAGCACTGAAGCTTTCTTT. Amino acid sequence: CASSPQEGSTEAFF.

CDR3 nucleotides: TGTGCCAGCAGCCTAAACAGGGGAACTAATGAAAAACTGTTTTTT. This encodes CASSLNRGTNEKLFF. V is TRBV11-2 and J is TRBJ1-4; 7 bases agree with TRBD1. Unmatched junction bases numbered 4, after V lost 5 bases and J lost 1 base. The V gene's germline CDR1 is SGHAT and CDR2 FQNNGV. The CDR3 length is 15 residues.

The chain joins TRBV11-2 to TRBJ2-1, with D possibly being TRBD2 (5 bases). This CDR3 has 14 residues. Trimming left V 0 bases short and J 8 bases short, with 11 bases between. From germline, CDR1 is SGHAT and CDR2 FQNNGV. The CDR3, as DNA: TGTGCCAGCAGCTTAGATCCCAGTAGCGATGAGCAGTTCTTC. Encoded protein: CASSLDPSSDEQFF.

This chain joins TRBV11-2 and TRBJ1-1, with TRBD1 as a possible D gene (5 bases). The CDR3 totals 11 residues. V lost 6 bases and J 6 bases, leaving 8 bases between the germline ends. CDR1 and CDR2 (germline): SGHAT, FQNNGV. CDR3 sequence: CASRDSSEAFF. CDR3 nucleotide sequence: TGTGCCAGCAGAGACAGCTCTGAAGCTTTCTTT.

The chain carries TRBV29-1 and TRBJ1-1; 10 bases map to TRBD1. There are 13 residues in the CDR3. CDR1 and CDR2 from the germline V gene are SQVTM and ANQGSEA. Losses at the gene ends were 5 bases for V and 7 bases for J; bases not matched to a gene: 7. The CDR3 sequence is CSVPGGQGYEAFF. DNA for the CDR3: TGCAGCGTTCCGGGGGGACAGGGGTATGAAGCTTTCTTT. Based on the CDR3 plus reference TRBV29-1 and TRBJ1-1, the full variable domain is SAVISQKPSRDICQRGTSLTIQCQVDSQVTMMFWYRQQPGQSLTLIATANQGSEATYESGFVIDKFPISRPNLTFSTLTVSNMSPEDSSIYLCSVPGGQGYEAFFGQGTRLTVV.

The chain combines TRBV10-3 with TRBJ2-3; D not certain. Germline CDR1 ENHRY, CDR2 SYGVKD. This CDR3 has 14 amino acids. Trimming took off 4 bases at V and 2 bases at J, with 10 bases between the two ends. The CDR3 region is CAISGSLTTDTQYF. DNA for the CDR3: TGTGCCATCAGTGGGAGTTTAACCACAGATACGCAGTATTTT.

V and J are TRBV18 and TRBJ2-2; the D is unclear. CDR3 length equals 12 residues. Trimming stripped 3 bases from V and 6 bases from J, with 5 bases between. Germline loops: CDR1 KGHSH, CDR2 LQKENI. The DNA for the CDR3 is TGTGCCAGCTCACCGTCATCCGGGGAGCTGTTTTTT. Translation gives CASSPSSGELFF.

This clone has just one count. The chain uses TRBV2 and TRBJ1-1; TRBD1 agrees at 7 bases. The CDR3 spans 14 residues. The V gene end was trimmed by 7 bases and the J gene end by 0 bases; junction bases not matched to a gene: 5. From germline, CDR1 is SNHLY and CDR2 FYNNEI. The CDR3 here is CASKEGALNTEAFF. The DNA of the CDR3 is TGTGCCAGCAAGGAGGGGGCCTTGAACACTGAAGCTTTCTTT.

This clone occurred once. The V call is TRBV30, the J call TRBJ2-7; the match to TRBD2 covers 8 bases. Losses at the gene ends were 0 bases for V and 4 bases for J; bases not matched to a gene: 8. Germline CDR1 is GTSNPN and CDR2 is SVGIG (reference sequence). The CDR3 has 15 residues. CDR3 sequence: CAWSVLGTSRYEQYF. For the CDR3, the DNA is TGTGCCTGGAGTGTACTCGGGACTAGTCGGTACGAGCAGTACTTC.

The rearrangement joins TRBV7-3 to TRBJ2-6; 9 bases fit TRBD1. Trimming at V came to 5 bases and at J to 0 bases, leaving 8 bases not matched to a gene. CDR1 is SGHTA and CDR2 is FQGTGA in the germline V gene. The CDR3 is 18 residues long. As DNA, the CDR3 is TGTGCCAGCAGCGCCGGGACAGGGTTTTTCTCTGGGGCCAACGTCCTGACTTTC. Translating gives CASSAGTGFFSGANVLTF. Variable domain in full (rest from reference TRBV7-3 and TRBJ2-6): GAGVSQTPSNKVTEKGKYVELRCDPISGHTALYWYRQSLGQGPEFLIYFQGTGAADDSGLPNDRFFAVRPEGSVSTLKIQRTERGDSAVYLCASSAGTGFFSGANVLTFGAGSRLTVL.

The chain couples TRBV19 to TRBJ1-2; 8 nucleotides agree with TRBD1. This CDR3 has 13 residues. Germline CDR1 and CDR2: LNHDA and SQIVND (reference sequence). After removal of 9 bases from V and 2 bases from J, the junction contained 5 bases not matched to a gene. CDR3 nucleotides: TGTGCCAGCCGGACAGGGAAAAACTATGGCTACACCTTC. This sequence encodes CASRTGKNYGYTF.

The CDR3 DNA follows: TGTGCCAGCAGCTTAGGTGGAGAACTCGAGCAGTACTTC. Amino acid sequence: CASSLGGELEQYF. J is TRBJ2-7 and V is TRBV11-3; D gene ambiguous. Looked up from germline, CDR1 is SGHNT and CDR2 is YENEEA. The V gene lost 1 base and the J gene lost 6 bases, with 10 bases spanning the gap. The CDR3 runs to 13 residues. Based on the CDR3 plus reference TRBV11-3 and TRBJ2-7, the full variable domain is EAGVVQSPRYKIIEKKQPVAFWCNPISGHNTLYWYLQNLGQGPELLIRYENEEAVDDSQLPKDRFSAERLKGVDSTLKIQPAELGDSAVYLCASSLGGELEQYFGPGTRLTVT.

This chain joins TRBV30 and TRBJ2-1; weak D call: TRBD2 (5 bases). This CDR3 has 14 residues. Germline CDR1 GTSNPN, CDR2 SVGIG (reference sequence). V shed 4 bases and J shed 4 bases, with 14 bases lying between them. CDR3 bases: TGTGCCTGGATTAGCGCGGTAGTTTACAATGAGCAGTTCTTC. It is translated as CAWISAVVYNEQFF.

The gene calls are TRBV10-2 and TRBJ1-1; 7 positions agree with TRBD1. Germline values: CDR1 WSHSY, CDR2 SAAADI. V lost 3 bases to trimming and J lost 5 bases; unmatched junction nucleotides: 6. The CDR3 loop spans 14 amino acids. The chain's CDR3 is CASSDQGGRTEAFF. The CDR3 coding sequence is TGCGCCAGCAGTGACCAGGGGGGTAGAACTGAAGCTTTCTTT.

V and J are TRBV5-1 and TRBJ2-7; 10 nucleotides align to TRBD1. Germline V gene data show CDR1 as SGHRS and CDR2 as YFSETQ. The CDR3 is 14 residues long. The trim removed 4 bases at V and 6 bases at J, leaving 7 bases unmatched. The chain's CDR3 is CASSLVDRGFEQYF. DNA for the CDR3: TGCGCCAGCAGCCTCGTGGACAGGGGGTTCGAGCAGTACTTC.

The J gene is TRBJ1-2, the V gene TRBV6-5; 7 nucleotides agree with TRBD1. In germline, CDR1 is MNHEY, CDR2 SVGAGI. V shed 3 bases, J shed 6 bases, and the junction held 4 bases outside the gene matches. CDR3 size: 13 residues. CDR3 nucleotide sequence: TGTGCCAGCAGTTATGACAGGGTCGATGGCTACACCTTC. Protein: CASSYDRVDGYTF.

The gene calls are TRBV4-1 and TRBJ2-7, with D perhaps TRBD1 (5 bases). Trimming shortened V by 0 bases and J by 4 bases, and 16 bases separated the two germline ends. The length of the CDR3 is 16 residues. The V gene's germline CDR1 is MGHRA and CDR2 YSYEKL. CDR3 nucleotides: TGCGCCAGCAGCCAAGACGCGGCAGGGAACATGTACGAGCAGTACTTC. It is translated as CASSQDAAGNMYEQYF.

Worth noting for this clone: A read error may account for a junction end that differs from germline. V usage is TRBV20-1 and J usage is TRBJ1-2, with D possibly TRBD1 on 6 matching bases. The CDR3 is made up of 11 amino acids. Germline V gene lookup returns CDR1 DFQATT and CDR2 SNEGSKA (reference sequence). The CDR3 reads CEGVDSYGYTF. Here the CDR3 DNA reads TGTGAGGGGGTGGATAGCTATGGCTACACCTTC.

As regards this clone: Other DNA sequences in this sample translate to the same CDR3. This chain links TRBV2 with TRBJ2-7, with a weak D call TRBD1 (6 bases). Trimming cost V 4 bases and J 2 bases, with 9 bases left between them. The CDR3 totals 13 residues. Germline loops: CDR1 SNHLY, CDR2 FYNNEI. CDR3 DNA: TGTGCCAGCAGTGTTTCAGGGGCCTACGAGCAGTACTTC. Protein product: CASSVSGAYEQYF. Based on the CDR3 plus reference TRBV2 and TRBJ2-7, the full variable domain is EPEVTQTPSHQVTQMGQEVILRCVPISNHLYFYWYRQILGQKVEFLVSFYNNEISEKSEIFDDQFSVERPDGSNFTLKIRSTKLEDSAMYFCASSVSGAYEQYFGPGTRLTVT.

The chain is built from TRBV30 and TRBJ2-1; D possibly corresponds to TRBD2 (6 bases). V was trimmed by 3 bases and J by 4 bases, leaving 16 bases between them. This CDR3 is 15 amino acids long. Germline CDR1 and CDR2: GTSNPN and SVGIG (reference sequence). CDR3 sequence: CAWSLESGLYNEQFF. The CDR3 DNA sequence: TGTGCCTGGAGCCTAGAATCGGGACTTTACAATGAGCAGTTCTTC. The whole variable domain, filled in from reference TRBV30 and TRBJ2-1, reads SQTIHQWPATLVQPVGSPLSLECTVEGTSNPNLYWYRQAAGRGLQLLFYSVGIGQISSEVPQNLSASRPQDRQFILSSKKLLLSDSGFYLCAWSLESGLYNEQFFGPGTRLTVL.

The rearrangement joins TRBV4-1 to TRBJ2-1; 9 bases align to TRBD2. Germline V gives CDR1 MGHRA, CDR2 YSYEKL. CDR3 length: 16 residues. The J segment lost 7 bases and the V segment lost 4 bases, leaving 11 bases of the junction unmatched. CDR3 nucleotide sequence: TGCGCCAGCAGCCGGCAAGCGGGAGGAACTAGTAATGAGCAGTTCTTC. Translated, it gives CASSRQAGGTSNEQFF.